Shown below are 13 T cell receptor beta chains from a single sample sequenced in a study of shared clonotypes between healthy human individuals. TCRdb keeps only in-frame clones here, not all; method: immunoSEQ multiplex PCR. The sample shows under 650,000 clones, around 96% of them seen only once. The sequencing sample was made of naive CD4+ T cells sorted from blood. Subset in this sample: CD45RA+ positively selected. Receptors were obtained from a woman aged 25 to 39 in good health.

The V gene is TRBV5-1, the J gene TRBJ2-7; 7 bases line up with TRBD1. Trimming removed 0 bases from V and 5 bases from J; junction bases left unmatched: 8. The V gene's germline CDR1 is SGHRS and CDR2 YFSETQ. This CDR3 is 15 amino acids long. The CDR3 spells CASSLVETGTNEQYF. In DNA form, the CDR3 reads TGCGCCAGCAGCTTGGTTGAGACAGGGACCAACGAGCAGTACTTC.

The chain is built from TRBV5-4 and TRBJ1-4; a weak D match, TRBD1 (6 bases). In germline, CDR1 is SGHNT, CDR2 YYREEE (reference sequence). V was trimmed by 5 bases and J by 7 bases, leaving 12 bases between them. CDR3 length equals 13 residues. CDR3 protein: CASRAWGAEKLFF. The CDR3 DNA reads TGTGCCAGCAGGGCGTGGGGGGCTGAAAAACTGTTTTTT.

CDR3 DNA: TGTGCCAGCAGCTTCTCCCGCGGGCCCTACAATGAGCAGTTCTTC. Its translation is CASSFSRGPYNEQFF. This chain uses TRBV11-3 with TRBJ2-1; weak D call: TRBD2 (5 bases). The CDR3 loop spans 15 amino acids. V was shortened by 3 bases and J by 2 bases, with 11 bases between the two germline ends. CDR1 is SGHNT, CDR2 YENEEA, per germline.

The chain joins TRBV2 to TRBJ1-1, with D unresolved. Germline values: CDR1 SNHLY, CDR2 FYNNEI. The CDR3 is 10 residues long. With 8 bases removed from V and 4 bases from J, the gap between germline ends came to 5 bases. The CDR3: CASCITEAFF. The CDR3 DNA is TGTGCCAGCTGTATCACTGAAGCTTTCTTT.

V gene TRBV30 combines with J gene TRBJ1-4; 7 bases are a match to TRBD1. This CDR3 has 11 amino acids. Germline trimming cut 8 bases from V and 3 bases from J; bases unmatched to any gene: 0. Germline lookup yields CDR1 GTSNPN and CDR2 SVGIG (reference sequence). Here the CDR3 reads CAGTANEKLFF. Here the CDR3 DNA reads TGTGCCGGGACAGCTAATGAAAAACTGTTTTTT. Variable domain in full (rest from reference TRBV30 and TRBJ1-4): SQTIHQWPATLVQPVGSPLSLECTVEGTSNPNLYWYRQAAGRGLQLLFYSVGIGQISSEVPQNLSASRPQDRQFILSSKKLLLSDSGFYLCAGTANEKLFFGSGTQLSVL.

The rearrangement joins TRBV7-8 to TRBJ2-7; tentatively, D is TRBD2 (5 bases). The CDR3 is 12 residues long. The V and J ends lost 2 bases and 4 bases respectively, with 6 bases between them. Looked up from germline, CDR1 is SGHVS and CDR2 is FQNEAQ. The CDR3 DNA follows: TGTGCCAGCAGCTTACGGGGTTACGAGCAGTACTTC. This codes for CASSLRGYEQYF. Full variable domain (outside the CDR3, taken from reference TRBV7-8 and TRBJ2-7): GAGVSQSPRYKVAKRGQDVALRCDPISGHVSLFWYQQALGQGPEFLTYFQNEAQLDKSGLPSDRFFAERPEGSVSTLKIQRTQQEDSAVYLCASSLRGYEQYFGPGTRLTVT.

This chain connects TRBV29-1 to TRBJ2-5, with 15 bases fitting TRBD2. Per germline, CDR1 SQVTM and CDR2 ANQGSEA. The J segment lost 2 bases and the V segment lost 5 bases, leaving 9 bases of the junction unmatched. The CDR3 is 17 residues long. The CDR3 here is CSVWGTSGRLRQETQYF. CDR3 bases: TGCAGCGTTTGGGGGACTAGCGGGAGGTTAAGGCAAGAGACCCAGTACTTC.

The chain has TRBV19 and TRBJ1-4, with 8 nucleotides matching TRBD1. V was clipped by 7 bases and J by 7 bases; unmatched bases: 8. Germline CDR1 is LNHDA and CDR2 is SQIVND (reference sequence). This CDR3 has 14 amino acids. This CDR3 reads CASTSDRGREKLFF. The CDR3, as DNA: TGTGCCAGTACCTCAGACAGGGGCCGTGAAAAACTGTTTTTT.

This chain uses TRBV15 with TRBJ2-2; TRBD2 agrees at 7 bases. This CDR3 comprises 16 residues. The J segment lost 5 bases and the V segment lost 0 bases, leaving 6 bases of the junction unmatched. Germline loops: CDR1 LNHNV, CDR2 YYDKDF (reference sequence). The CDR3 sequence is CATSREVREVTGELFF. In DNA form, the CDR3 reads TGTGCCACCAGCAGAGAGGTTCGGGAGGTTACCGGGGAGCTGTTTTTT. Full variable domain (rest looked up from reference TRBV15 and TRBJ2-2): DAMVIQNPRYQVTQFGKPVTLSCSQTLNHNVMYWYQQKSSQAPKLLFHYYDKDFNNEADTPDNFQSRRPNTSFCFLDIRSPGLGDTAMYLCATSREVREVTGELFFGEGSRLTVL.

The genes are TRBV27 and TRBJ2-5; D call uncertain. The J call may be in error: the DNA end matches TRBJ2-7 better. The CDR3 covers 15 residues. Germline V CDR1 and CDR2: MNHEY, SMNVEV (reference sequence). DNA of the CDR3: TGTGCCAGCAGTTTATCGAAGTTTCCGACAACCGAGCAGTACTTC. It specifies CASSLSKFPTTEQYF.

The chain joins TRBV18 to TRBJ1-2, with a tentative D call TRBD1 (5 bases). The CDR3 runs 13 residues. Germline loops: CDR1 KGHSH, CDR2 LQKENI. The ends were cut back, 3 bases at V and 6 bases at J, with 11 bases in the middle. CDR3 nucleotide sequence: TGTGCCAGCTCACCCCCAGGGCAGGATGGCTACACCTTC. Its protein product is CASSPPGQDGYTF.

V and J are TRBV19 and TRBJ2-1, with 7 bases lining up with TRBD2. Trimming at V came to 6 bases and at J to 6 bases, leaving 5 bases not matched to a gene. Looked up from germline, CDR1 is LNHDA and CDR2 is SQIVND (reference sequence). CDR3 length: 13 amino acids. The CDR3 DNA sequence: TGTGCCAGTAGAGCAGCGGGACTCAATGAGCAGTTCTTC. As protein: CASRAAGLNEQFF.

In nucleotides, the CDR3 is TGTGCCAGCAGCCTCAACCAGGGGGCTGGGGAGACCCAGTACTTC. Protein: CASSLNQGAGETQYF. V is TRBV7-6 and J is TRBJ2-5; 8 bases map to TRBD1. This CDR3 comprises 15 residues. Germline V lookup: CDR1 SGHVS, CDR2 FNYEAQ. V was pared by 5 bases and J by 5 bases, with 10 bases of the junction left unmatched.